This T cell receptor beta chain was captured by sequencing in a study of spatial heterogeneity in lung cancer. Study in general: Consistent detection of more beta-chain than alpha-chain sequences was observed. Mean representation of each unique TCR and UMI combination in the raw reads exceeded 8.5 occurrences.

The study's findings and limits: Tumor mutation count correlated with how many alpha and beta TCRs expanded intratumorally.

The J segment lost 5 bases and the V segment lost 6 bases, leaving 3 bases of the junction unmatched. This CDR3 contains 13 residues. CDR1 ENHRY and CDR2 SYGVKD come from the germline V gene. Time point meaning: sample taken at primary tumor resection. Donation came from 70 or so patients with untreated early-stage non-small cell lung cancer. Details on this clonotype: Its antigen is not identified.

MiXCR, run by TCRdb on the 5' RACE reads, gives a single entry per CDR3 protein. The sample carries around 3,600 distinct CDR3 sequences, around an eighth recorded once. Source: lung tumor tissue, taken at surgery. The receptor was derived from a female donor with early-stage non-small cell lung cancer. The chain employs TRBV10-3 and TRBJ2-1; TRBD1 agrees at 8 bases. CDR3 protein: CAIRPGQDNEQFF. The CDR3 DNA reads TGTGCCATCAGACCGGGACAGGACAATGAGCAGTTCTTC.